This record looks at one TCR beta chain sequence and its context. What antigen it recognizes has not been identified. Base qualities are not recorded, but no much larger clone differs from it by a single base. Library preparation used the immunoSEQ multiplex PCR assay. For the multiplex PCR, a mixture combining 60 forward primers for TCR Vbeta segments and 13 reverse primers for TCR Jbeta segments was used. The CDR3 region of rearranged TCR beta genes was amplified from genomic DNA by a multiplex PCR assay. On the Illumina HiSeq System, the amplified TCR beta libraries were sequenced as 87-base-pair reads. As for the original processing: A later analysis tallied roughly 76 million unique TCR beta chains across the roughly 610 repertoires, and around 10 million of those chains were shared by two or more donors. Raw reads were error-corrected and collapsed into unique sequences by a nearest-neighbor algorithm in which closely related sequences were merged to remove PCR and sequencing errors. To assign V, D and J gene segments, CDR3 sequences were aligned to IMGT reference sequences. For a sequence to be retained, a match of at least six nucleotides was required to both a V gene segment and a J gene segment. A rearrangement was called productive if the CDR3 had no stop codons and remained in frame with V and J, and every other rearrangement was called non-productive. CDR3 was defined by IMGT convention, running from the second conserved V-encoded cysteine to the conserved J-encoded phenylalanine. The earlier analysis of a few hundred of the donors excluded any sequence lacking an unambiguous match to a single V gene segment. In an earlier analysis of a few hundred of the donors, V segments were called functional above 56.7% productive rearrangements and were called segregating when the between-donor standard deviation exceeded 5%. A statistical classification framework was developed to diagnose cytomegalovirus status using the catalog of TCR beta chain sequences. In a later analysis, V and J genes were assigned by comparing TCR nucleotide sequences against IMGT/GENE-DB human TR gene sequences. A later analysis assigned CDR3 sequences and most-parsimonious VDJ recombination scenarios with the TCRdist pipeline. In a later analysis, each TCR beta chain was defined by its CDR3 amino acid sequence together with its V-gene family, and reads lacking a unique V-gene family were excluded. As a way to deal with suspected cross-contamination and a sequencing artifact, a later analysis dropped 450 to 600 nucleotide sequences that were highly shared and had low generation probability. A later analysis calculated a clonal expansion index for each public chain from normalized within-repertoire ranks of inferred template counts. In a later analysis, generation probabilities were computed using a VDJ recombination model fitted to out-of-frame rearrangements, and the results were checked against IGoR. A later analysis scored TCR-TCR, TCR-HLA and TCR-CMV co-occurrence with hypergeometric tests, applying a repertoire-size bias correction to TCR pairs. False discovery rates were estimated in a later analysis by permuting HLA or CMV assignments 20 times. In a later analysis, co-occurring TCRs were grouped using DBSCAN, with TCRdist sequence similarity added in when clustering inside HLA-allele-positive subsets. For co-occurrence clustering, repertoires with fewer than 30,000 or more than 120,000 public chains were excluded, along with roughly 5 repertoires with anomalous nucleotide sharing. The clones in this table, taken by TCRdb from immuneACCESS, are in-frame only. Not every clone is retained; where verified, under half of the shortfall comes from an unresolved V gene, and the cause of the rest is unknown. The V and J calls and clone size are taken from that table; D and trimming were inferred from the DNA. Recorded for this sample are over 95,000 clones; about 83% of them occurred a single time. The top ten clonotypes cover less than 3.5% of the sample.

The cohort was made up of several hundred healthy bone marrow donors. All cohort members were sampled while nominally healthy, although unrecorded immune exposures were likely present. The donor tested CMV seronegative and was one of the 352 seronegative cohort members. Every donor gave a peripheral blood sample, and the peripheral blood mononuclear cells from that sample were used for TCR beta sequencing. The Qiagen DNeasy Blood Extraction Kit was used to extract genomic DNA from the blood cell samples. The sample comes from a study of cytomegalovirus exposure and HLA in healthy donors (dated by TCRdb to about 2017). Notes on the research overall: According to an earlier analysis of around 600 of the donors, about 190 million T cells yielded over 90 million unique TCR beta sequences and 276 Gb of sequence data. An early release covering approximately 600 HLA-typed donors comprised about 320 gigabases of sequencing data and approximately 85 million unique TCR sequences. Of the approximately 400 genotyped donors, 65% to 90% fell in the genetic ancestry cluster associated with self-reported Caucasian donors. The study aimed to test whether cataloging public T cell receptors could reveal signatures of past pathogen exposure. The study used immunosequencing to profile the T cell repertoires of several hundred subjects and linked those repertoires to cytomegalovirus serostatus. A separate validation cohort of 100 to 150 different subjects was used in addition to the approximately 670-subject first cohort. To predict cytomegalovirus infection status, the study brought together high-throughput TCR immunosequencing, statistical association of individual TCRs with disease status, and machine learning. To study patterns of TCR occurrence, a later analysis re-analyzed previously published TCR beta repertoires from hundreds of donors and added high-resolution HLA genotyping. Rather than drawing on any new phenotypic data, the later analysis identified candidate immune exposures from TCR beta sequences and the way those sequences occurred across donors. In an earlier analysis of a few hundred of the donors, high-throughput TCR beta sequencing was used to judge whether each TCR beta V gene segment behaved as functional or pseudogenic. Donor age, sex, ethnicity and CMV serostatus were compiled together with the repertoire data. Genome-wide SNP genotypes for about three fifths of the 666 donors were used in a later genetic analysis, which treated that subset as a discovery cohort. All discovery cohort repertoires had been generated on a single sequencing platform. HLA typing included class I and class II loci at four-digit resolution. The number of donors typed differed by locus, with about 629-640 for A, B, C, DRB1 and DQB1, roughly 520 for DQA1, 606 for DPA1, and around 430 for DPB1. Roughly five DR-DQ haplotypes were handled as single units for association and clustering, since linkage in the cohort was strong. Among 300 to 500 genotyped donors of the cohort, an average of approximately 200,000 unique TCR beta nucleotide sequences was sequenced per donor, of which 15% to 20% were non-productive. Broader findings and caveats from the paper: Seventeen rarely observed V segments, including chromosome 9 orphons, were excluded from the earlier analysis of several hundred of the donors because counts were too low. A later genetic analysis reported fewer N-insertions in productive TCRs among donors in an Asian-associated ancestry cluster than the roughly 700-donor mean. In both the original and validation cohorts, the classifier was reported to diagnose cytomegalovirus status with high specificity and sensitivity. An association between a missense DCLRE1C variant and V-gene and J-gene trimming of TCR beta chains was found in a later genetic analysis and replicated in an independent cohort. A few of the identified cytomegalovirus-associated TCR beta chains were confirmed in vitro to be specific for cytomegalovirus antigens. A later analysis found that TCR association rates varied across HLA loci, with DRB1 alleles showing the most associated TCRs and HLA-C alleles the fewest. Compared with equally common non-associated chains, HLA-associated TCR beta chains in a later analysis were more clonally expanded and had lower generation probabilities. The study listed 150 to 200 TCR beta chains as associated with cytomegalovirus. Most TCR sequences were seen in very few donors, while some public TCRs were found in many individuals. In this cohort, only TCR beta chains were sequenced, and detectable features were limited by the absence of alpha or paired-chain data. For the cohort, immune exposure information was limited to CMV serostatus. According to the authors, the approach could potentially be generalized to other disease states and immunological phenotypes. Assigning TCR associations to individual alleles was difficult when HLA alleles, especially DR and DQ, strongly co-occurred. A later analysis found that most CMV-associated TCR beta chains appeared HLA-restricted, with HLA associations seemingly driven largely by CMV exposure. Because some donors lacked HLA typing at each locus, the association tests relied only on the typed subset. Linkage disequilibrium might explain the correlated functional status among segregating V segments, but an unknown experimental factor could not be excluded. A further reported finding was that TCR beta sequences accurately predicted the HLA-A and HLA-B alleles for most subjects in the first cohort. Presence/absence analyses assumed roughly uniform sequencing depth across donors, an assumption that may not hold. A group of highly shared sequence variants was considered likely to be a technical artifact of the sequencing pipeline. Several of the top co-occurrence clusters appeared to be linked to parvovirus B19, influenza, CMV and Epstein-Barr virus, according to a later analysis. At a false discovery rate of 0.05, a later analysis linked under 20,000 TCR beta sequences to specific HLA alleles. In an earlier analysis of some 500 of the donors, most TCR beta V segments were observed in productive rearrangements about 87% or about 30% of the time, broadly matching IMGT annotations.

This clonotype originated in a female donor in good health and CMV-seronegative. The sample comprised PBMCs.

CDR3 region: CASRGPGTYFNEQFF. The nucleotides are TGTGCCAGCAGGGGCCCGGGGACATATTTCAATGAGCAGTTCTTC. The chain couples TRBV11-2 to TRBJ2-1; a tentative D match to TRBD1 spans 6 bases. V is pared back by 6 bases and J by 6 bases, with 18 bases lying between the germline termini. The CDR3 contains 15 residues, cysteine and phenylalanine counted. Only CDR3 DNA remains: 45 bases, in frame from the first base. CDR1 SGHAT and CDR2 FQNNGV were looked up in the germline V gene.